This T cell receptor beta chain was sequenced in a study of blood T cell repertoires in COVID-19. On the study more broadly: Donors in the United States, Italy and Spain gave samples during acute or convalescent COVID-19.

The authors' processing: Quantification of nucleated cells was approximated via reference gene primer amplification. Sequencing used immunoSEQ multiplex PCR; TCRdb keeps in-frame clones, though not all of them. V and J calls and clone size come straight from that table; D and trimming were deduced from the DNA. The top ten clones hold about 1.7% of a sample with roughly 240,000 clones, about 89% of them seen once. The length of the CDR3 is 16 residues. Germline V gene sequence: CDR1 SGHDT, CDR2 YYEEEE. V lost 2 bases to trimming and J lost 6 bases, with 18 bases between them. The sequence was obtained from a woman in her sixties who had recovered from COVID-19. The chain carries TRBV5-6 and TRBJ1-5; TRBD1 might be the D (5 bases). Sequencing was performed on peripheral blood. CDR3 sequence (DNA): TGTGCCAGCAGCTTTTTGGGCCAGGGAGGGGTTCAGCCCCAGCATTTT. It specifies CASSFLGQGGVQPQHF.